A single sample is the source of the 8 T cell receptor beta chains below, sequenced in a study of shared clonotypes between healthy human individuals (dated by TCRdb to 2019 to 2021). Library construction relied on the immunoSEQ multiplex PCR assay. What TCRdb holds here is the immuneACCESS table cut down to in-frame rearrangements. Part of the clones is not present; checked against another copy, under half of the missing clones reflect an unresolved V gene, and the others are unexplained. The sample table shows approximately 2,000,000 clones, and 80% to 95% are seen once. The ten largest clones add up to around 1.7% of the sample. For the CD8 naive samples, CD45RO-negative cells were positively selected for CCR7, yielding a CD45RA+CCR7+ population from which TemRA cells were excluded. Sequencing was carried out using naive CD8+ T cells from PBMCs. The sample's cell subset or site label, in plain terms: CD45RA+CCR7+. All receptors derive from a man younger than 30 in good health. Some clones in this sample may be carry-over from other donors' samples.

The chain carries TRBV4-2 and TRBJ2-1; the D gene could be TRBD1 or TRBD2 (5 bases each). Per the germline V gene, CDR1 is LGHNA and CDR2 is YNFKEQ. The CDR3 covers 14 residues. V lost 0 bases, J lost 6 bases, and 9 bases lay in between. CDR3: CASSQDAGTNEQFF. DNA for the CDR3: TGTGCCAGCAGCCAAGATGCCGGGACCAATGAGCAGTTCTTC.

Concerning this clone: This CDR3 is also generated by other DNA sequences in the sample. The chain combines TRBV9 with TRBJ2-3, with D uncertain. CDR3 length: 12 amino acids. CDR1 and CDR2 from the germline V gene are SGDLS and YYNGEE. Deletions cut 2 bases from V and 4 bases from J, with 5 bases between. The DNA for the CDR3 is TGTGCCAGCAGCGTGGTCTCAGATACGCAGTATTTT. This encodes CASSVVSDTQYF.

The chain joins TRBV10-1 to TRBJ2-1; perhaps TRBD1 as D (6 bases). The CDR3 has 17 residues. CDR1 WNHNN and CDR2 SYGVQD come from the germline V gene (reference sequence). V was trimmed by 6 bases and J by 7 bases, leaving 25 bases between them. CDR3 DNA: TGCGCCAGCAGACTAGAACAAGGGACCCCAGGGGTGAATGAGCAGTTCTTC. Its protein is CASRLEQGTPGVNEQFF.

V and J are TRBV9 and TRBJ2-2; D gene uncertain. Trimming took 1 base from V and 3 from J, leaving 7 bases between them. Germline V CDR1 and CDR2: SGDLS, YYNGEE. This CDR3 has 14 residues. CDR3 residues: CASSVQVYTGELFF. The CDR3 nucleotides read TGTGCCAGCAGCGTACAAGTTTACACCGGGGAGCTGTTTTTT.

The rearrangement uses TRBV7-6 and TRBJ2-1, with 9 bases that match TRBD1. The junction had 6 bases not matched to a gene; V was cut back by 5 bases and J by 1 base. The V gene's germline CDR1 is SGHVS and CDR2 FNYEAQ. The CDR3 totals 16 residues. For the CDR3, the DNA is TGTGCCAGCAGCCACCGGACAGGGGCTTCCTACAATGAGCAGTTCTTC. It encodes CASSHRTGASYNEQFF.

The chain recombines TRBV6-5 with TRBJ2-2; weak D call: TRBD2 (6 bases). The CDR3 runs 15 residues. Germline V lookup: CDR1 MNHEY, CDR2 SVGAGI. V lost 4 bases to trimming and J lost 10 bases, with 19 bases between them. The CDR3 loop is CASSSGVSGRMELFF. The CDR3 coding sequence is TGTGCCAGCAGTTCGGGGGTATCAGGACGAATGGAGCTGTTTTTT.

V and J are TRBV28 and TRBJ1-5; D remains ambiguous. V lost 3 bases to trimming and J lost 2 bases, with 14 bases between them. This CDR3 region has 16 residues. The germline CDR1 and CDR2 sequences are MDHEN and SYDVKM. This chain's CDR3 is CASSFTQEEGNQPQHF. The DNA for the CDR3 is TGTGCCAGCAGTTTTACCCAGGAAGAGGGCAATCAGCCCCAGCATTTT.

The chain has TRBV5-4 and TRBJ2-7, with D tentatively TRBD2 (5 bases). Germline CDR1 SGHNT, CDR2 YYREEE (reference sequence). Trimming took 2 bases from V and 3 from J, leaving 18 bases between them. The CDR3 has 16 amino acids. The DNA of the CDR3 is TGTGCCAGCAGCTTCGGTCGGGGTCCCACCAGCTACGAGCAGTACTTC. Protein sequence: CASSFGRGPTSYEQYF.